Below, 32 T cell receptor beta chains from the same sample are listed, as sequenced in a study of T cells in Graves' hyperthyroidism and ophthalmopathy. Amplification targeted TCR beta CDR3 regions from RNA transcripts. The study used the HTBI primer set for a first-round RT-PCR of the TCR CDR3. TCRdb used MiXCR to reprocess the multiplex PCR reads, holding one entry per CDR3 protein. The table shows roughly 550,000 distinct CDR3 sequences, with about 16% occurring only once. The sequenced material came from blood. The source of these receptors is a woman aged 30 to 39 with Graves' ophthalmopathy.

This clonotype has a handful of counts. The chain employs TRBV30 and TRBJ2-7; D is ambiguous. Germline V gives CDR1 GTSNPN, CDR2 SVGIG (reference sequence). V was clipped by 2 bases and J by 5 bases, with 7 bases between them. This CDR3 has 11 amino acids. In nucleotides, the CDR3 is TGTGCCTGGAGTAAGAATCACGAGCAGTACTTC. It yields the protein CAWSKNHEQYF. Using reference TRBV30 and TRBJ2-7 for the parts outside the CDR3, the full variable domain is SQTIHQWPATLVQPVGSPLSLECTVEGTSNPNLYWYRQAAGRGLQLLFYSVGIGQISSEVPQNLSASRPQDRQFILSSKKLLLSDSGFYLCAWSKNHEQYFGPGTRLTVT.

This rearrangement joins TRBV28 to TRBJ2-7, with unresolved D. The ends were cut back, 6 bases at V and 3 bases at J, with 12 bases in the middle. The CDR3 covers 13 residues. Germline V lookup: CDR1 MDHEN, CDR2 SYDVKM. This chain's CDR3 is CASRLPAGYEQYF. CDR3 in DNA: TGTGCCAGCAGACTGCCAGCCGGCTACGAGCAGTACTTC.

This clonotype was counted a few times. A read error may explain this, as a much larger clone is one base away. The chain has TRBV7-3 and TRBJ1-1, with 7 bases that match TRBD1. After removal of 3 bases from V and 9 bases from J, the junction contained 10 bases not matched to a gene. Germline CDR1 and CDR2: SGHTA and FQGTGA. This CDR3 contains 14 residues. This CDR3 is CASSLTGPSPQAFF. Here the CDR3 DNA reads TGTGCCAGCAGCTTGACAGGGCCATCGCCCCAAGCTTTCTTT.

In its sample, this clonotype was seen many times. The V call is TRBV20-1, the J call TRBJ2-5; tentatively, D is TRBD1 (6 bases). Germline V gene lookup returns CDR1 DFQATT and CDR2 SNEGSKA (reference sequence). Trimming removed 5 bases from V and 0 bases from J, with 16 bases in between. The CDR3 spans 15 residues. CDR3 bases: TGCAGTGCTCCCCTGCCGGGACACAACCAAGAGACCCAGTACTTC. Residues: CSAPLPGHNQETQYF.

The chain carries TRBV5-6 and TRBJ2-6; perhaps TRBD1 as D (5 bases). The V gene's germline CDR1 is SGHDT and CDR2 YYEEEE. Trimming took 5 bases from V and 2 from J, leaving 17 bases between them. The CDR3 loop spans 17 amino acids. CDR3 loop: CASSSRQSRPGANVLTF. CDR3 DNA: TGTGCCAGCAGTTCCCGACAGTCCCGCCCTGGGGCCAACGTCCTGACTTTC.

This clonotype occurred a few times. The chain links TRBV20-1 to TRBJ2-2; 10 nucleotides line up with TRBD2. The germline V gene encodes CDR1 DFQATT and CDR2 SNEGSKA (reference sequence). The CDR3 runs 18 residues. The trim removed 3 bases at V and 2 bases at J, leaving 12 bases unmatched. The CDR3 reads CSASTPTSGPLNTGELFF. Here the CDR3 DNA reads TGCAGTGCTAGTACCCCGACTAGCGGGCCTCTCAACACCGGGGAGCTGTTTTTT.

The chain links TRBV28 to TRBJ2-5; no definite D call. V was clipped by 3 bases and J by 2 bases, with 16 bases between them. This CDR3 is 16 amino acids long. The germline V gene has CDR1 MDHEN and CDR2 SYDVKM. Written as DNA, the CDR3 is TGTGCCAGCAGTTTGTGGGCGTATCCATTTCAAGAGACCCAGTACTTC. Protein sequence: CASSLWAYPFQETQYF.

At least ten counts were recorded for this clonotype. The V call is TRBV20-1, the J call TRBJ1-1; 7 nucleotides agree with TRBD1. After removal of 1 base from V and 5 bases from J, the junction contained 7 bases not matched to a gene. Germline V gene lookup returns CDR1 DFQATT and CDR2 SNEGSKA (reference sequence). The CDR3 runs to 14 residues. CDR3 amino acids: CSARVTGVETEAFF. CDR3 DNA sequence: TGCAGTGCTAGAGTTACAGGGGTAGAGACTGAAGCTTTCTTT.

This clonotype was counted many times. The chain recombines TRBV2 with TRBJ1-1; a weak D match, TRBD1 (6 bases). V lost 6 bases and J lost 0, with 20 bases in between. The length of the CDR3 is 17 residues. CDR1 SNHLY and CDR2 FYNNEI come from the germline V gene. CDR3 region: CASSAYSTGLMNTEAFF. CDR3 DNA sequence: TGTGCCAGCAGCGCGTATTCGACAGGCTTGATGAACACTGAAGCTTTCTTT.

The gene calls are TRBV15 and TRBJ2-7; D is uncertain. CDR1 and CDR2 from the germline V gene are LNHNV and YYDKDF (reference sequence). The CDR3 totals 12 residues. The ends were cut back, 1 base at V and 5 bases at J, with 6 bases in the middle. The CDR3 loop is CATSRVRNEQYF. As DNA, the CDR3 is TGTGCCACCAGCAGAGTTAGGAACGAGCAGTACTTC.

The chain has TRBV28 and TRBJ2-7; TRBD2 agrees at 9 bases. The V segment lost 7 bases and the J segment 6 bases; nucleotides outside the gene matches: 16. Germline loops: CDR1 MDHEN, CDR2 SYDVKM. The CDR3 runs to 16 residues. The CDR3 nucleotides are TGTGCCAGCACCCTTGTGGGTAGACTAGCGGCGTCCGAGCAGTACTTC. This codes for CASTLVGRLAASEQYF.

The sample holds many counts of this clonotype. The rearrangement joins TRBV6-1 to TRBJ2-7; D is ambiguous. CDR3 size: 12 residues. Germline assignment: CDR1 MNHNS and CDR2 SASEGT. Trimming took off 1 base at V and 2 bases at J, with 3 bases between the two ends. CDR3 amino acids: CASSEVAYEQYF. As DNA, the CDR3 is TGTGCCAGCAGTGAAGTCGCCTACGAGCAGTACTTC.

This clonotype was detected ten times or more. This rearrangement joins TRBV7-3 to TRBJ2-7; 11 nucleotides line up with TRBD2. CDR3 size: 16 residues. The V and J ends lost 5 bases and 3 bases, in that order; junction bases with no gene match: 9. CDR1 is SGHTA, CDR2 FQGTGA, per germline. The CDR3 region has the DNA TGTGCCAGCAGCCCACAACTAGCGGGAGACCACTACGAGCAGTACTTC. Its protein is CASSPQLAGDHYEQYF.

J is TRBJ2-1 and V is TRBV24-1; D perhaps matches TRBD1 (6 bases). The CDR3 is 15 residues long. CDR1 is KGHDR, CDR2 SFDVKD, per germline. V lost 1 base to trimming and J lost 2 bases, with 8 bases between them. The CDR3 loop is CATSDLSGAYNEQFF. The CDR3, as DNA: TGTGCCACCAGTGATTTATCAGGGGCCTACAATGAGCAGTTCTTC.

V usage is TRBV5-4 and J usage is TRBJ2-7; 11 bases fit TRBD2. The CDR3 spans 15 residues. The germline V gene encodes CDR1 SGHNT and CDR2 YYREEE (reference sequence). J gave up 4 bases and V 4 bases, and 7 bases lay outside the gene matches. DNA for the CDR3: TGTGCCAGCAGCCCCGCGACTAGCGGGGCGTACGAGCAGTACTTC. It yields the protein CASSPATSGAYEQYF.

The table lists this clonotype with many counts. The chain joins TRBV6-6 to TRBJ2-7; D is undetermined. The CDR3 is 14 residues long. Trimming removed 1 base from V and 4 bases from J, with 11 bases in between. Per the germline V gene, CDR1 is MNHNY and CDR2 is SVGAGI (reference sequence). CDR3 amino acids: CASSYYRHSYEQYF. In nucleotides, the CDR3 is TGTGCCAGCAGTTACTATCGACACAGTTACGAGCAGTACTTC.

This clonotype was recorded at least ten times. The chain carries TRBV28 and TRBJ1-2; 7 nucleotides line up with TRBD1. CDR3 size: 14 residues. Germline V CDR1 and CDR2: MDHEN, SYDVKM. V dropped 3 bases and J dropped 3; count of bases not matched to a gene: 4. CDR3 region: CASSFQGGDYGYTF. The CDR3, as DNA: TGTGCCAGCAGTTTTCAGGGGGGTGACTATGGCTACACCTTC.

The chain couples TRBV20-1 to TRBJ2-1; 8 bases match TRBD2. The CDR3 consists of 14 residues. The ends lost 4 bases at V and 8 bases at J; junction bases unmatched: 10. The germline CDR1 and CDR2 sequences are DFQATT and SNEGSKA (reference sequence). As DNA, the CDR3 is TGCAGTGCTACCGGACTAGCAAGTTTCGATGAGCAGTTCTTC. Encoded protein: CSATGLASFDEQFF.

V is TRBV20-1 and J is TRBJ2-7; 10 nucleotides align to TRBD1. The V gene end was trimmed by 5 bases and the J gene end by 6 bases; junction bases not matched to a gene: 7. From germline, CDR1 is DFQATT and CDR2 SNEGSKA (reference sequence). The CDR3 contains 13 residues. CDR3 residues: CSASGTGASEQYF. In DNA form, the CDR3 reads TGCAGTGCTTCCGGGACAGGGGCTAGCGAGCAGTACTTC.

At least ten counts were recorded for this clonotype. The V gene is TRBV9, the J gene TRBJ1-1, with D possibly TRBD1 on 5 matching bases. The CDR3 consists of 15 residues. The ends were cut back, 3 bases at V and 0 bases at J, with 12 bases in the middle. CDR1 is SGDLS and CDR2 is YYNGEE in the germline V gene. CDR3 protein: CASSAVGELNTEAFF. Written as DNA, the CDR3 is TGTGCCAGCAGCGCGGTAGGGGAACTGAACACTGAAGCTTTCTTT.

There are many counts of this clonotype. The chain joins TRBV27 to TRBJ1-3, with no clear D. This CDR3 is 17 amino acids long. Per the germline V gene, CDR1 is MNHEY and CDR2 is SMNVEV (reference sequence). V lost 8 bases, J lost 0 bases, and 20 bases lay in between. Written as DNA, the CDR3 is TGTGCCAGCCTCGCCCTCCCTAGGGTACCCTCTGGAAACACCATATATTTT. Encoded protein: CASLALPRVPSGNTIYF.

The chain joins TRBV19 to TRBJ2-7; 13 bases match TRBD2. In germline, CDR1 is LNHDA, CDR2 SQIVND (reference sequence). The CDR3 covers 17 residues. With 5 bases clipped from V and 3 bases from J, the junction kept 10 bases outside the gene matches. CDR3: CASSPWTSGSRFYEQYF. As DNA, the CDR3 is TGTGCCAGTAGTCCTTGGACTAGCGGGAGTAGATTCTACGAGCAGTACTTC.

This clonotype was seen a few times. V and J are TRBV20-1 and TRBJ2-4; 9 bases line up with TRBD2. The CDR3 consists of 15 residues. Per the germline V gene, CDR1 is DFQATT and CDR2 is SNEGSKA (reference sequence). Unmatched junction bases numbered 7, after V lost 1 base and J lost 6 bases. CDR3 sequence reads: CSARGVAGVVNIQYF. In DNA form, the CDR3 reads TGCAGTGCTAGAGGTGTAGCGGGAGTGGTAAACATTCAGTACTTC.

The table lists this clonotype with many counts. The rearrangement links TRBV5-1 to TRBJ1-1, with a tentative D call TRBD1 (5 bases). Germline CDR1 and CDR2: SGHRS and YFSETQ. The CDR3 is made up of 16 amino acids. V lost 3 bases and J 0 bases, leaving 15 bases between the germline ends. DNA for the CDR3: TGCGCCAGCAGCTCGCAAACCGGGACGGTGAACACTGAAGCTTTCTTT. Its protein is CASSSQTGTVNTEAFF.

The rearrangement joins TRBV20-1 to TRBJ1-5, with 7 bases identical to TRBD1. This CDR3 comprises 19 residues. After removal of 0 bases from V and 6 bases from J, the junction contained 20 bases not matched to a gene. Germline V lookup: CDR1 DFQATT, CDR2 SNEGSKA (reference sequence). CDR3 nucleotides: TGCAGTGCTAGAGATCGGTATAGGGGGCATGTTTGGTTCGGTCAGCCCCAGCATTTT. Its translation: CSARDRYRGHVWFGQPQHF.

In its sample, this clonotype was seen many times. This chain joins TRBV28 and TRBJ1-5; the D gene is possibly TRBD1 (6 bases). This CDR3 region has 15 residues. V lost 6 bases, J lost 0 bases, and 12 bases lay in between. Germline CDR1 MDHEN, CDR2 SYDVKM. The CDR3 is CASSERTVSNQPQHF. The CDR3 bases are TGTGCCAGCAGCGAGAGGACAGTTAGCAATCAGCCCCAGCATTTT.

This clonotype has at least ten counts. The CDR3 region is CASSPSIVTSYTDTQYF. CDR3 DNA: TGTGCCAGCAGTCCCTCCATCGTGACTAGTTACACAGATACGCAGTATTTT. The rearrangement uses TRBV28 and TRBJ2-3; the D gene is possibly TRBD2 (6 bases). Germline V gene lookup returns CDR1 MDHEN and CDR2 SYDVKM. V lost 5 bases and J lost 2, with 20 bases in between. This CDR3 contains 17 residues.

This clonotype was recorded many times. J is TRBJ2-7 and V is TRBV6-5; D is possibly TRBD1 (5 bases). V lost 0 bases, J lost 2 bases, and 11 bases lay in between. CDR1 MNHEY and CDR2 SVGAGI come from the germline V gene. The length of the CDR3 is 15 residues. This chain's CDR3 is CASSYSEQAAYEQYF. The DNA for the CDR3 is TGTGCCAGCAGTTACTCAGAACAGGCCGCCTACGAGCAGTACTTC.

Many counts were recorded for this clonotype. V gene TRBV28 combines with J gene TRBJ1-2, with unresolved D. This CDR3 has 14 residues. Germline CDR1 reads MDHEN; CDR2 reads SYDVKM. V was cut by 5 bases and J by 1 base, with 11 bases left in between. CDR3 sequence (DNA): TGTGCCAGCAGTGCGGGTGTCGTTAACTATGGCTACACCTTC. Translated, it gives CASSAGVVNYGYTF.

On this clonotype: Just one base apart from a much larger clone, this may be a read error. The chain combines TRBV7-8 with TRBJ2-1; D unresolved. This CDR3 is built from 16 residues. Germline lookup yields CDR1 SGHVS and CDR2 FQNEAQ. This CDR3 reads CTSSLDPTASSNEQFF. The CDR3 region has the DNA TGTACCAGCAGCTTAGATCCGACGGCCTCATCAAATGAGCAGTTCTTC. The whole variable domain, filled in from reference TRBV7-8 and TRBJ2-1, reads GAGVSQSPRYKVAKRGQDVALRCDPISGHVSLFWYQQALGQGPEFLTYFQNEAQLDKSGLPSDRFFAERPEGSVSTLKIQRTQQEDSAVYLCTSSLDPTASSNEQFFGPGTRLTVL.

The chain carries TRBV19 and TRBJ1-1; possibly TRBD1 for D (6 bases). V dropped 4 bases and J dropped 7 bases, with 19 bases sitting between them. Per the germline V gene, CDR1 is LNHDA and CDR2 is SQIVND (reference sequence). The CDR3 contains 15 residues. This CDR3 is CASSTKPFGTIEAFF. CDR3 nucleotides: TGTGCCAGTAGTACCAAGCCGTTCGGGACAATTGAAGCTTTCTTT.

Ten or more counts support this clonotype. This rearrangement joins TRBV28 to TRBJ2-5; TRBD2 matches 8 bases. The V and J ends lost 7 bases and 5 bases, in that order; junction bases with no gene match: 9. Germline assignment: CDR1 MDHEN and CDR2 SYDVKM. The CDR3 has 14 amino acids. The CDR3 here is CASTPGGGRETQYF. DNA of the CDR3: TGTGCCAGCACCCCGGGGGGGGGCAGGGAGACCCAGTACTTC.